Sequencing of this T cell receptor beta chain was carried out in a study of Graves' ophthalmopathy and Graves' hyperthyroidism. As for the study in general: The collection of peripheral blood took place at initial diagnosis, before any treatment.

Other autoimmune diseases, uncontrolled infections, pregnancy or lactation ruled patients out of participation. Establishment of the diagnosis relied upon clinical symptoms, serum thyroxine, TRAb, thyroid ultrasound and orbital computed tomography. V dropped 0 bases and J dropped 4 bases, with 9 bases sitting between them. CDR3 size: 14 residues. Germline-derived CDR1 and CDR2 are MNHEY and SVGAGI. Whole-study results and caveats: A 13-signature model separated ophthalmopathy from stable hyperthyroidism, reaching 85% to 90% sensitivity and roughly 81% specificity cross-validated.

This clonotype was seen at least ten times. Its antigen remains unknown. TCR beta CDR3 regions were amplified from RNA transcripts. After a first-round RT-PCR with HTBI primers, a second-round multiplex PCR was run. A single record per CDR3 protein comes from TCRdb applying MiXCR to the multiplex PCR reads. Of 680,000 or so distinct CDR3 sequences listed, approximately 22% are singletons. Sequenced: peripheral blood. This receptor was taken from a young woman with stable Graves' hyperthyroidism. Some clones in this sample may be carry-over from other donors' samples. The chain couples TRBV6-5 to TRBJ1-1; tentatively, D is TRBD1 (5 bases). CDR3 sequence: CASSYSGGSTEAFF. In DNA form, the CDR3 reads TGTGCCAGCAGTTACTCGGGGGGTAGCACTGAAGCTTTCTTT.